These T cell receptor beta chains were read from a single sample in a study of blood T cell repertoires in COVID-19. Profiling relied on immunoSEQ multiplex PCR, and the TCRdb table lists in-frame clones only, not all of them. The sample lists 65,000 to 85,000 clones; around 85% were seen once. Sample: peripheral blood. All receptors derive from a man in his forties or fifties with active COVID-19. Both conserved end residues are part of each CDR3. D genes are given only for firm matches. The size of a clone is reported for some rows only, either as once, few or many, or as a class for expanded clones.

j_call clone_size v_call d_call cdr3_aa cdr3_nt
TRBJ2-1 once TRBV3-1/TRBV3-2 TRBD2 CASSPKGASGVSYNEQFF TGTGCCAGCAGCCCAAAAGGGGCTAGCGGAGTCTCCTACAATGAGCAGTTCTTC
TRBJ2-7 . TRBV6-5 TRBD2 CASSNSGSQHEQYF TGTGCCAGCAGTAATAGCGGGAGTCAGCACGAGCAGTACTTC
TRBJ2-7 . TRBV7-2 TRBD1 CASSDRDSLTYEQYF TGTGCCAGCAGCGACCGGGACAGCCTAACCTACGAGCAGTACTTC
TRBJ1-5 few TRBV4-1 . CASSQDALQGNNQPQHF TGCGCCAGCAGCCAGGACGCCCTACAGGGAAACAATCAGCCCCAGCATTTT
TRBJ2-2 . TRBV6-2/TRBV6-3 . CASSYALVANTGELFF TGTGCCAGCAGTTACGCCCTAGTAGCGAACACCGGGGAGCTGTTTTTT
TRBJ2-7 . TRBV6-2/TRBV6-3 TRBD1 CASSSIGTGLLYEQYF TGTGCCAGCAGTTCGATTGGGACAGGGCTTCTATACGAGCAGTACTTC
TRBJ2-7 . TRBV6-2/TRBV6-3 TRBD1 CASSRPGTGGEQYF TGTGCCAGCAGCCGCCCCGGGACAGGGGGCGAGCAGTACTTC
TRBJ1-2 . TRBV11-1 . CASSPRRSYGYTF TGTGCCAGCAGCCCACGACGGAGCTATGGCTACACCTTC
TRBJ2-7 once TRBV9 . CASSVGGISYEQYF TGTGCCAGCAGCGTAGGTGGCATCTCCTACGAGCAGTACTTC
TRBJ1-3 . TRBV5-1 TRBD1 CASSTGGWDSSGNTIYF TGCGCCAGCAGCACTGGAGGATGGGACAGTTCTGGAAACACCATATATTTT
TRBJ2-3 . TRBV6-6 TRBD1 CASRQGAKFTDTQYF TGTGCCAGCAGACAGGGGGCGAAGTTTACAGATACGCAGTATTTT
TRBJ2-2 . TRBV29-1 . CSGGRGNTGELFF TGCAGCGGCGGACGGGGGAACACCGGGGAGCTGTTTTTT
TRBJ2-5 . TRBV6-6 . CASRHRREQETQYF TGTGCCAGCAGACATAGGCGGGAACAAGAGACCCAGTACTTC
TRBJ2-3 . TRBV19 . CASSSVRTDTQYF TGTGCCAGTAGTTCCGTCCGCACAGATACGCAGTATTTT
TRBJ2-1 . TRBV5-1 . CASSPLGAGFNEQFF TGCGCCAGCAGCCCACTGGGGGCCGGTTTCAATGAGCAGTTCTTC
TRBJ1-2 . TRBV2 TRBD1 CASSDIGTAYGYTF TGTGCCAGCAGTGACATCGGGACAGCCTATGGCTACACCTTC
TRBJ2-2 . TRBV7-7 TRBD2 CASRAEAGGSGELFF TGTGCCAGCAGGGCTGAGGCCGGGGGGTCCGGGGAGCTGTTTTTT
TRBJ1-4 few TRBV5-6 TRBD1 CASSWGQVDNEKLFF TGTGCCAGCAGCTGGGGACAGGTAGATAATGAAAAACTGTTTTTT
TRBJ2-5 . TRBV28 . CASTPGLLASQETQYF TGTGCCAGCACTCCCGGTTTGCTAGCGTCTCAAGAGACCCAGTACTTC
TRBJ2-7 . TRBV27 . CASSLSKTGHPYEQYF TGTGCCAGCAGTTTATCGAAAACAGGGCATCCCTACGAGCAGTACTTC
TRBJ1-1 . TRBV6-5 . CASSYSWKGDTEAFF TGTGCCAGCAGTTACTCGTGGAAGGGGGACACTGAAGCTTTCTTT
TRBJ1-3 . TRBV14 . CASSQRQAGNTIYF TGTGCCAGCAGCCAACGACAGGCTGGAAACACCATATATTTT
TRBJ2-5 . TRBV7-2 TRBD2 CASSPGTSGGPRIETQYF TGTGCCAGCAGCCCAGGGACTAGCGGGGGGCCCCGAATAGAGACCCAGTACTTC
TRBJ2-7 . TRBV27 . CASSFSRITSSYEQYF TGTGCCAGCAGTTTTTCTCGAATAACCAGCTCCTACGAGCAGTACTTC
TRBJ1-2 . TRBV6-6 TRBD1 CASTTGVQFGYTF TGTGCCAGCACTACAGGGGTGCAGTTTGGCTACACCTTC
TRBJ2-7 medium-sized TRBV4-3 TRBD2 CASSQDYSGGASYEQYF TGCGCCAGCAGCCAAGATTATTCGGGGGGGGCCTCGTACGAGCAGTACTTC
TRBJ1-1 . TRBV6-5 TRBD1 CASSIRTGGTEAFF TGTGCCAGCAGTATACGGACAGGGGGCACTGAAGCTTTCTTT
TRBJ2-3 . TRBV27 . CASRRGASGNQQGGTQYF TGTGCCAGCAGACGTGGGGCTAGCGGGAACCAACAGGGGGGTACGCAGTATTTT
TRBJ2-1 . TRBV6-5 TRBD1 CASSSWTGGMDEQFF TGTGCCAGCAGTTCCTGGACAGGGGGTATGGATGAGCAGTTCTTC
TRBJ2-1 . TRBV4-3 . CASSHTAVGVNNEQFF TGCGCCAGCAGTCACACAGCGGTCGGGGTGAACAATGAGCAGTTCTTC
TRBJ2-1 . TRBV5-5 TRBD1 CASSLRGPSYNEQFF TGTGCCAGCAGCTTGAGGGGGCCCTCCTACAATGAGCAGTTCTTC